The 31 T cell receptor beta chains listed next were all sequenced from one sample in a study of cytotoxic CD8 clonotypes in ibrutinib-treated CLL (dated by TCRdb to about 2021). The library was generated by the immunoSEQ multiplex PCR assay. The table was pulled from immuneACCESS by TCRdb, which kept in-frame rearrangements only. Such tables lose some clones; where checked, under half of the loss comes from unresolved V genes, and the rest has no known cause. In this sample the table shows hundreds of thousands of clones, approximately 75% of which occur a single time. The leading ten clones occupy over 9.5% of the sample. The sample's time point label, in plain terms: approximately eleven months on ibrutinib. Material: PBMCs, obtained after 12 months of ibrutinib treatment. These receptor sequences come from a human donor with chronic lymphocytic leukemia.

As DNA, the CDR3 is TGTGCCAGCTGGGGAACAGGGGGTAGGAATCAGCCCCAGCATTTT. Translated: CASWGTGGRNQPQHF. V is TRBV6-1 and J is TRBJ1-5, with TRBD1 identical over 8 bases. Germline loops: CDR1 MNHNS, CDR2 SASEGT. The ends lost 8 bases at V and 4 bases at J; junction bases unmatched: 10. The CDR3 runs to 15 residues.

This clone showed up just once. This chain connects TRBV27 to TRBJ1-4, with 11 bases fitting TRBD1. Germline V gene data show CDR1 as MNHEY and CDR2 as SMNVEV (reference sequence). The CDR3 is made up of 16 amino acids. The V gene end was trimmed by 5 bases and the J gene end by 6 bases; junction bases not matched to a gene: 8. CDR3 nucleotides: TGTGCCAGCAGTCCCACAGGACAGGGGGCAGATGAAAAACTGTTTTTT. The encoded protein is CASSPTGQGADEKLFF. Full variable domain (rest looked up from reference TRBV27 and TRBJ1-4): EAQVTQNPRYLITVTGKKLTVTCSQNMNHEYMSWYRQDPGLGLRQIYYSMNVEVTDKGDVPEGYKVSRKEKRNFPLILESPSPNQTSLYFCASSPTGQGADEKLFFGSGTQLSVL.

This clone has only one observation. The J gene is TRBJ2-2, the V gene TRBV15; weak D call: TRBD1 (5 bases). Germline-derived CDR1 and CDR2 are LNHNV and YYDKDF (reference sequence). The CDR3 has 13 amino acids. Trimming left V 2 bases short and J 4 bases short, with 5 bases between. The CDR3 here is CATSRRGTGELFF. CDR3 nucleotides: TGTGCCACCAGCAGAAGGGGCACCGGGGAGCTGTTTTTT.

The chain links TRBV4-1 to TRBJ2-7; D not certain. Germline assignment: CDR1 MGHRA and CDR2 YSYEKL. V dropped 0 bases and J dropped 7 bases, with 16 bases sitting between them. The CDR3 runs to 15 residues. CDR3 residues: CASSQDSEYLGEQYF. CDR3 DNA sequence: TGCGCCAGCAGCCAAGATAGTGAGTACCTGGGAGAGCAGTACTTC.

The rearrangement links TRBV2 to TRBJ2-1, with a weak D call TRBD2 (6 bases). The CDR3 is 14 amino acids. The V gene's germline CDR1 is SNHLY and CDR2 FYNNEI. The ends were cut back, 11 bases at V and 4 bases at J, with 18 bases in the middle. The DNA for the CDR3 is TGTGCCCTATTCGGGGGAGGACCGTACAATGAGCAGTTCTTC. Its protein product is CALFGGGPYNEQFF.

The chain carries TRBV28 and TRBJ2-2, with a weak D call TRBD1 (6 bases). CDR3 length: 14 amino acids. Germline CDR1 is MDHEN and CDR2 is SYDVKM. V was clipped by 5 bases and J by 6 bases, with 13 bases between them. CDR3 sequence: CASSTGFQAGELFF. DNA for the CDR3: TGTGCCAGCAGTACAGGGTTCCAAGCCGGGGAGCTGTTTTTT.

The CDR3 DNA sequence: TGTGCCAGCAGTGCAGAGGGGCGCCAGAACACCGGGGAGCTGTTTTTT. Its protein is CASSAEGRQNTGELFF. J is TRBJ2-2 and V is TRBV2; perhaps D is TRBD1 or TRBD2 (5 bases each). The ends were cut back, 4 bases at V and 1 base at J, with 13 bases in the middle. Germline V CDR1 and CDR2: SNHLY, FYNNEI. CDR3 length: 16 residues.

This clone was picked up one time. V is TRBV5-4 and J is TRBJ2-3, with a tentative D call TRBD2 (5 bases). Trimming took 0 bases from V and 9 from J, leaving 8 bases between them. CDR1 is SGHNT, CDR2 YYREEE, per germline (reference sequence). The CDR3 has 12 amino acids. The CDR3 sequence: CASSLGGKTQYF. CDR3 DNA: TGTGCCAGCAGCTTGGGAGGGAAGACGCAGTATTTT.

This chain joins TRBV13 and TRBJ2-5, with a tentative D call TRBD1 (6 bases). The CDR3 length is 13 residues. CDR1 and CDR2 from the germline V gene are PRHDT and FYEKMQ (reference sequence). Trimming removed 5 bases at V and 5 bases at J, with 12 bases between. The CDR3 sequence: CASSPMRGETQYF. CDR3 DNA: TGTGCCAGCAGCCCGATGAGGGGGGAGACCCAGTACTTC. The full variable domain, rest sourced from reference TRBV13 and TRBJ2-5, is AAGVIQSPRHLIKEKRETATLKCYPIPRHDTVYWYQQGPGQDPQFLISFYEKMQSDKGSIPDRFSAQQFSDYHSELNMSSLELGDSALYFCASSPMRGETQYFGPGTRLLVL.

This sequence joins TRBV28 and TRBJ1-6; D gene uncertain. Trimming stripped 5 bases from V and 0 bases from J, with 14 bases between. The CDR3 has 17 amino acids. The V gene's germline CDR1 is MDHEN and CDR2 SYDVKM. The chain's CDR3 is CASSDDGLSSYNSPLHF. CDR3 coding DNA: TGTGCCAGCAGTGATGACGGGTTGAGCTCCTATAATTCACCCCTCCACTTT.

In DNA, the CDR3 is TGTGCCAGCAGCTTTCCGGATCGGGGGCCCCAGCATTTT. This translates into CASSFPDRGPQHF. J is TRBJ1-5 and V is TRBV5-8; D is unclear. The germline gives CDR1 SGHTS, CDR2 YDEGEE. The CDR3 length is 13 residues. With 2 bases removed from V and 9 bases from J, the gap between germline ends came to 12 bases. Filled out from reference TRBV5-8 and TRBJ1-5, the complete variable domain reads EAGVTQSPTHLIKTRGQQATLRCSPISGHTSVYWYQQALGLGLQFLLWYDEGEERNRGNFPPRFSGRQFPNYSSELNVNALELEDSALYLCASSFPDRGPQHFGDGTRLSIL.

This clone came up a few times. The gene calls are TRBV5-1 and TRBJ2-7, with D possibly TRBD1 on 5 matching bases. Per the germline V gene, CDR1 is SGHRS and CDR2 is YFSETQ. CDR3 length equals 12 residues. V shed 0 bases and J shed 4 bases, with 5 bases lying between them. CDR3 DNA sequence: TGCGCCAGCAGCTTGGGACAGTACGAGCAGTACTTC. This sequence encodes CASSLGQYEQYF.

The rearrangement joins TRBV7-3 to TRBJ2-2; 8 nucleotides agree with TRBD1. The CDR3 has 14 amino acids. Germline V gene sequence: CDR1 SGHTA, CDR2 FQGTGA. V was pared by 5 bases and J by 7 bases, with 6 bases of the junction left unmatched. In DNA, the CDR3 is TGTGCCAGCAGCGCCACAGGGGGAGGCGGGGAGCTGTTTTTT. Its protein is CASSATGGGGELFF.

The chain joins TRBV6-5 to TRBJ2-7; TRBD2 matches 11 bases. Germline V gene lookup returns CDR1 MNHEY and CDR2 SVGAGI. This CDR3 region has 15 residues. The V gene end was trimmed by 6 bases and the J gene end by 1 base; junction bases not matched to a gene: 5. The CDR3 is CASSRLAGSSYEQYF. The CDR3, as DNA: TGTGCCAGCAGCAGACTAGCGGGGAGTTCCTACGAGCAGTACTTC.

The V and J genes are TRBV28 and TRBJ2-7; 8 bases fit TRBD2. CDR3 length equals 19 residues. V gave up 4 bases and J gave up 0 bases; unmatched junction bases: 17. CDR1 is MDHEN, CDR2 SYDVKM, per germline. Here the CDR3 reads CASSSNRWREDVHSYEQYF. The CDR3 DNA is TGTGCCAGCAGTTCCAACCGCTGGCGGGAGGACGTACACTCCTACGAGCAGTACTTC.

The chain carries TRBV28 and TRBJ1-2; D call uncertain. CDR3 length equals 16 residues. Germline CDR1 reads MDHEN; CDR2 reads SYDVKM. V was pared by 5 bases and J by 0 bases, with 16 bases between. CDR3 sequence: CASSIDVLNSNYGYTF. CDR3 DNA: TGTGCCAGCAGTATAGACGTGCTCAACTCTAACTATGGCTACACCTTC.

The J gene is TRBJ1-4, the V gene TRBV6-6, with 9 bases aligning to TRBD1. After removal of 5 bases from V and 5 bases from J, the junction contained 3 bases not matched to a gene. Germline CDR1 MNHNY, CDR2 SVGAGI (reference sequence). CDR3 length equals 14 residues. CDR3 bases: TGTGCCAGCAGTGCTGGACAGGGGAATGAAAAACTGTTTTTT. This gives the protein CASSAGQGNEKLFF.

The chain's CDR3 is CASSNPTGAGDTGELFF. The CDR3 coding sequence is TGTGCCAGTAGCAACCCGACAGGGGCTGGGGACACCGGGGAGCTGTTTTTT. The V and J genes are TRBV19 and TRBJ2-2; 8 bases are shared with TRBD1. The junction had 12 bases not matched to a gene; V was cut back by 6 bases and J by 3 bases. The germline V gene has CDR1 LNHDA and CDR2 SQIVND (reference sequence). The CDR3 has 17 residues.

In this sample, this clone turned up a few times. The chain is built from TRBV20-1 and TRBJ1-2; tentative D call: TRBD1 (5 bases). Trimming removed 6 bases at V and 6 bases at J, with 11 bases between. The V gene's germline CDR1 is DFQATT and CDR2 SNEGSKA (reference sequence). The CDR3 consists of 11 residues. The CDR3 region has the DNA TGCAGTGCGGGCAGGGTGGATGGCTACACCTTC. Its protein is CSAGRVDGYTF.

The chain has TRBV6-6 and TRBJ1-1; no definite D call. V lost 2 bases, J lost 3 bases, and 4 bases lay in between. There are 12 residues in the CDR3. Germline CDR1 reads MNHNY; CDR2 reads SVGAGI (reference sequence). The CDR3 reads CASSYRDTEAFF. In DNA, the CDR3 is TGTGCCAGCAGTTACCGGGACACTGAAGCTTTCTTT.

The chain links TRBV7-9 to TRBJ1-2; D might be TRBD1 (5 bases). V was shortened by 5 bases and J by 8 bases, with 24 bases between the two germline ends. CDR1 is SEHNR, CDR2 FQNEAQ, per germline (reference sequence). The CDR3 is 16 amino acids. The CDR3 coding sequence is TGTGCCAGCAGCCAAGGCACGACAGCCCTTAAGTCCGGCTACACCTTC. Its translation is CASSQGTTALKSGYTF.

The rearrangement links TRBV7-9 to TRBJ1-2, with D maybe TRBD1 (6 bases). CDR1 and CDR2 (germline): SEHNR, FQNEAQ (reference sequence). The ends were cut back, 2 bases at V and 5 bases at J, with 15 bases in the middle. The CDR3 length is 15 residues. CDR3 sequence (DNA): TGTGCCAGCAGCTTACGGGCAGGGGCGCTGTATGGCTACACCTTC. This translates into CASSLRAGALYGYTF.

This chain uses TRBV10-2 with TRBJ2-7, with D perhaps being TRBD1 or TRBD2 (5 bases each). V was pared by 8 bases and J by 0 bases, with 11 bases between. This CDR3 is built from 13 residues. Germline V CDR1 and CDR2: WSHSY, SAAADI. The CDR3 reads CASRDGLSYEQYF. In DNA, the CDR3 is TGCGCCAGCCGGGACGGGCTCTCCTACGAGCAGTACTTC.

This chain connects TRBV28 to TRBJ2-7, with a possible D match to TRBD2 (6 bases). The CDR3 loop spans 14 amino acids. Looked up from germline, CDR1 is MDHEN and CDR2 is SYDVKM. Between the trimmed V and J ends, which lost 2 bases and 0 bases, there was a span of 8 bases. CDR3 amino acids: CASSLDGSSYEQYF. CDR3 sequence (DNA): TGTGCCAGCAGTTTAGACGGGAGCTCCTACGAGCAGTACTTC.

The chain couples TRBV6-1 to TRBJ2-3; TRBD2 aligns across 11 bases. The J segment lost 4 bases and the V segment lost 4 bases, leaving 4 bases of the junction unmatched. Germline V gene data show CDR1 as MNHNS and CDR2 as SASEGT. There are 15 residues in the CDR3. The CDR3 DNA reads as TGTGCCAGCAGTGTATTACTAGCGGGAGCAGATACGCAGTATTTT. This codes for CASSVLLAGADTQYF.

The chain has TRBV9 and TRBJ2-5, with D unclear. The CDR3 totals 15 residues. CDR1 and CDR2 from the germline V gene are SGDLS and YYNGEE. Trimming left V 0 bases short and J 5 bases short, with 14 bases between. The CDR3 sequence is CASSVALAPRETQYF. The CDR3 DNA sequence: TGTGCCAGCAGCGTAGCTTTGGCACCCCGCGAGACCCAGTACTTC. Full variable domain (remainder filled in from reference TRBV9 and TRBJ2-5): DSGVTQTPKHLITATGQRVTLRCSPRSGDLSVYWYQQSLDQGLQFLIQYYNGEERAKGNILERFSAQQFPDLHSELNLSSLELGDSALYFCASSVALAPRETQYFGPGTRLLVL.

This clone was seen only a few times. The gene calls are TRBV2 and TRBJ1-5; TRBD1 might be the D (6 bases). CDR3 length: 14 residues. CDR1 is SNHLY and CDR2 is FYNNEI in the germline V gene. With 5 bases removed from V and 0 bases from J, the gap between germline ends came to 8 bases. Here the CDR3 reads CASSLQGSNQPQHF. Written as DNA, the CDR3 is TGTGCCAGCAGTCTACAGGGTAGCAATCAGCCCCAGCATTTT. The full variable domain, its missing parts supplied by reference TRBV2 and TRBJ1-5, is EPEVTQTPSHQVTQMGQEVILRCVPISNHLYFYWYRQILGQKVEFLVSFYNNEISEKSEIFDDQFSVERPDGSNFTLKIRSTKLEDSAMYFCASSLQGSNQPQHFGDGTRLSIL.

Worth noting for this clone: In the same sample, other DNA sequences code for this CDR3. This chain joins TRBV2 and TRBJ2-2; the D is unclear. The CDR3 runs to 12 residues. Trimming left V 3 bases short and J 5 bases short, with 4 bases between. CDR1 is SNHLY and CDR2 is FYNNEI in the germline V gene. This CDR3 is CASSEGTGELFF. The DNA of the CDR3 is TGTGCCAGCAGTGAGGGGACCGGGGAGCTGTTTTTT.

This sequence joins TRBV5-1 and TRBJ2-5; tentative D call: TRBD1 (6 bases). The length of the CDR3 is 13 residues. Trimming stripped 4 bases from V and 5 bases from J, with 12 bases between. Per the germline V gene, CDR1 is SGHRS and CDR2 is YFSETQ. CDR3 sequence reads: CASSGGPGETQYF. CDR3 nucleotides: TGCGCCAGCAGCGGGGGCCCCGGGGAGACCCAGTACTTC.

The chain couples TRBV27 to TRBJ1-6, with 7 bases that match TRBD1. CDR3 length equals 18 residues. CDR1 and CDR2 from the germline V gene are MNHEY and SMNVEV (reference sequence). Trimming at V came to 4 bases and at J to 4 bases, leaving 13 bases not matched to a gene. CDR3 amino acids: CASSWVGGGGYYNSPLHF. The CDR3 coding sequence is TGTGCCAGCAGTTGGGTTGGAGGAGGGGGCTATTATAATTCACCCCTCCACTTT.

This chain uses TRBV13 with TRBJ1-5, with no clear D. V dropped 2 bases and J dropped 1 base, with 18 bases sitting between them. The CDR3 loop spans 18 amino acids. Germline V gene sequence: CDR1 PRHDT, CDR2 FYEKMQ (reference sequence). This CDR3 reads CASSLPNGVGRSNQPQHF. CDR3 DNA sequence: TGTGCCAGCAGCTTACCCAACGGGGTGGGTAGGAGCAATCAGCCCCAGCATTTT.